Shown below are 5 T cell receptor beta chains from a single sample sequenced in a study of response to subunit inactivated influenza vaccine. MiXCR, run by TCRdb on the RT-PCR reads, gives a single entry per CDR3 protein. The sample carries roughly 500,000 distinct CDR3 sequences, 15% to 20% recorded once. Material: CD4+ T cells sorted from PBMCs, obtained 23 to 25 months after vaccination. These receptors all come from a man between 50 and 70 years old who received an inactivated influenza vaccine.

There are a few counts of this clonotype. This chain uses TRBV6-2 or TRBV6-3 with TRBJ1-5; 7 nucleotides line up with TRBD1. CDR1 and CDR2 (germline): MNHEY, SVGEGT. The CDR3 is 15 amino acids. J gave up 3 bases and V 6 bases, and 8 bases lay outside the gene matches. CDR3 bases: TGTGCCAGCAGATCCGCGACAGGGCTCAATCAGCCCCAGCATTTT. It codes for CASRSATGLNQPQHF.

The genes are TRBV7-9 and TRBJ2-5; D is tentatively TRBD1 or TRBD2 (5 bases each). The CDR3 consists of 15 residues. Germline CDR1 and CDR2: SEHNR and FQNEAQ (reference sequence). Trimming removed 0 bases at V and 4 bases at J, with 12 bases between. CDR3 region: CASSLALTGTETQYF. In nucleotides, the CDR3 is TGTGCCAGCAGCTTAGCGCTGACTGGGACAGAGACCCAGTACTTC.

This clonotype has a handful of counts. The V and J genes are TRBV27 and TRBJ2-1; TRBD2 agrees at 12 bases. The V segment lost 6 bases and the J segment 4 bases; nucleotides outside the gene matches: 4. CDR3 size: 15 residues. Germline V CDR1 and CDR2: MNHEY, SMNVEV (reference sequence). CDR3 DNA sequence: TGTGCCAGCAGAAAGACTAGCGGGGGTTACAATGAGCAGTTCTTC. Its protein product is CASRKTSGGYNEQFF.

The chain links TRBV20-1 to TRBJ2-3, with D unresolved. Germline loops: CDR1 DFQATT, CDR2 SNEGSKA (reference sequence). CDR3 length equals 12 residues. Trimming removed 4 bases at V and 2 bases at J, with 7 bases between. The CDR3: CSATPTTDTQYF. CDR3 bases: TGCAGTGCTACCCCTACCACAGATACGCAGTATTTT.

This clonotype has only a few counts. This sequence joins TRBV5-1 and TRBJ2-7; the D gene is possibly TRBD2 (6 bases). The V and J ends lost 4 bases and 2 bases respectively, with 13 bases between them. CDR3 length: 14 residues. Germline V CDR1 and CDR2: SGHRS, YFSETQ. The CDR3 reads CASSPQTSTYEQYF. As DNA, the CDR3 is TGCGCCAGCAGCCCGCAGACTAGTACCTACGAGCAGTACTTC.